The 25 T cell receptor beta chains below all came from one sample that was sequenced in a study of T cell clonality in common variable immunodeficiency. The assay was immunoSEQ multiplex PCR, and TCRdb's table has in-frame clones only and misses some. The repertoire consists of tens of thousands of clones, none detected only once. Their specific antigens are unknown. The study's findings and limits: Reportedly, TCR beta sequences from common variable immunodeficiency showed fewer deletions and N-nucleotide insertions.

Source material: peripheral blood mononuclear cells. Source of these receptors: a human donor with common variable immunodeficiency.

Ten or more counts support this clone. Coverage ceases 3 residues before the CDR3 finishes, and the germline J gene fills in the end. The V call is TRBV19, the J call TRBJ2-2; D gene ambiguous. Germline V CDR1 and CDR2: LNHDA, SQIVND (reference sequence). CDR3 length equals 15 residues. The V gene lost 6 bases and the J gene lost 0 bases, with 11 bases spanning the gap. CDR3 sequence: CASRQWAPNTGELFF. The DNA read from the CDR3 is TGTGCCAGTAGGCAGTGGGCTCCGAACACCGGGGAG.

This clone was seen a few times. The CDR3 goes on 3 residues after the read ends, and that part is filled in from the germline J gene. The rearrangement links TRBV7-2 to TRBJ2-3, with a tentative D call TRBD2 (7 bases). The CDR3 has 15 residues. Looked up from germline, CDR1 is SGHTA and CDR2 is FQGNSA. V was pared by 5 bases and J by 1 base, with 13 bases between. The sequenced CDR3 bases are TGTGCCAGCAGCATCTCGGGGGGCCGCACAGATACG. Amino acids: CASSISGGRTDT. The whole CDR3 region reads CASSISGGRTDTQYF.

This clone was seen a handful of times. The CDR3 goes on 3 residues after the read ends, and that part is filled in from the germline J gene. This chain connects TRBV30 to TRBJ1-1, with TRBD1 matching 7 bases. Germline CDR1 reads GTSNPN; CDR2 reads SVGIG (reference sequence). The CDR3 is 14 residues long. The CDR3 sequence is CAWRGDRVSEGAFF. The DNA read from the CDR3 is TGTGCCTGGAGAGGGGACAGAGTCTCCGAGGGA.

This clone was counted at least ten times. Read sequence stops 3 residues before the CDR3 end, and the germline J gene provides the missing end. Other DNA sequences in this sample translate to the same CDR3. The chain carries TRBV7-8 and TRBJ1-2, with D possibly being TRBD1 (5 bases). The CDR3 is 16 amino acids. The germline CDR1 and CDR2 sequences are SGHVS and FQNEAQ. The CDR3 region is CASSTGTMVQTWGYTF. Incomplete CDR3 DNA: TGTGCCAGCAGCACCGGGACTATGGTTCAGACTTGGGGC.

This clone was seen many times. From the germline J gene comes the end of the CDR3, since the read stops 3 residues before it. The chain carries TRBV20-1 and TRBJ2-7; D possibly corresponds to TRBD1 (6 bases). Trimming removed 5 bases from V and 6 bases from J, with 23 bases in between. In germline, CDR1 is DFQATT, CDR2 SNEGSKA (reference sequence). The CDR3 is 15 amino acids. The CDR3 sequence: CSARSKKDSIGEQYF. The CDR3 DNA, read in part, is TGCAGTGCTCGATCGAAAAAGGACAGTATTGGCGAG.

This clone was found a few times. The read ends 3 residues early relative to the CDR3; the germline J gene fills the gap. The V gene is TRBV18, the J gene TRBJ1-5; 7 nucleotides agree with TRBD1. Germline CDR1 reads KGHSH; CDR2 reads LQKENI. The ends lost 4 bases at V and 8 bases at J; junction bases unmatched: 11. The CDR3 has 15 residues. The chain's CDR3 is CASSLTGDSREPQHF. Incomplete CDR3 DNA: TGTGCCAGCTCACTTACAGGGGACTCCCGGGAGCCC.

This clone was counted at least ten times. The DNA ends 3 residues before the CDR3 does, and the rest of the CDR3 is filled in from the germline J gene. V gene TRBV30 combines with J gene TRBJ1-1; maybe TRBD1 (5 bases). V lost 5 bases and J 7 bases, leaving 17 bases between the germline ends. Germline V gene data show CDR1 as GTSNPN and CDR2 as SVGIG (reference sequence). The CDR3 totals 13 residues. CDR3 loop: CAWSSRGGFEAFF. CDR3 DNA (partial): TGTGCCTGGTCTTCCCGGGGGGGATTTGAA.

The sample holds a few counts of this clone. Its ends do not fully match the called genes, so a read error is possible. The covered CDR3 bases are TGTGCTAGCAGCACCCGGGACTTGAGCTCCTACGAG. Translating gives CASSTRDLSSYE. The CDR3 in its entirety is CASSTRDLSSYEQYF. The gene calls are TRBV7-7 and TRBJ2-7, with D tentatively TRBD2 (6 bases). Coverage ceases 3 residues before the CDR3 finishes, and the germline J gene fills in the end. The CDR3 is 15 residues long. The V gene's germline CDR1 is SSHAT and CDR2 FNYEAQ (reference sequence).

This clone appeared many times. The CDR3 loop is CASSRPQGSPYEQYF. The CDR3 DNA, read in part, is TGCGCCAGCAGCCGCCCACAGGGTTCCCCCTACGAG. The chain carries TRBV5-1 and TRBJ2-7, with D perhaps matching TRBD1 (6 bases). The CDR3 extends 3 residues past the end of the read, so its final part is completed from the germline J gene. Germline assignment: CDR1 SGHRS and CDR2 YFSETQ. The CDR3 is 15 residues long. Trimming pared 4 bases from V and 2 bases from J, leaving 16 bases between.

Only a few counts were recorded for this clone. This chain's CDR3 is CASSAGTLNTEAFF. The CDR3 DNA, read in part, is TGTGCCAGCAGCGCCGGGACACTGAACACTGAA. This sequence joins TRBV7-9 and TRBJ1-1; D may be TRBD1 (6 bases). The read stops 3 residues short of the end of the CDR3; the missing end is completed from the germline J gene. From germline, CDR1 is SEHNR and CDR2 FQNEAQ (reference sequence). The CDR3 consists of 14 residues. The V end was cut by 5 bases, the J end by 0 bases, with 10 bases between.

Details on this clone: Sequencing ends 3 residues short of the CDR3 end; the germline J gene provides the rest. This chain connects TRBV7-9 to TRBJ2-2, with TRBD2 matching 9 bases. CDR1 and CDR2 (germline): SEHNR, FQNEAQ (reference sequence). V lost 5 bases, J lost 7 bases, and 8 bases stayed unmatched. CDR3 length: 15 amino acids. This CDR3 is CASSRGLARGGELFF. The covered CDR3 bases are TGTGCCAGCAGCCGTGGACTAGCGAGGGGCGGGGAG.

The table lists this clone with many counts. Coverage ceases 3 residues before the CDR3 finishes, and the germline J gene fills in the end. The V and J genes are TRBV29-1 and TRBJ1-4; TRBD1 might be the D (5 bases). This CDR3 comprises 13 residues. Trimming removed 6 bases from V and 7 bases from J, with 15 bases in between. CDR1 and CDR2 from the germline V gene are SQVTM and ANQGSEA. The sequenced CDR3 bases are TGCAGCGTGCGGGGGGGTTTATCTGAAAAA. Protein product: CSVRGGLSEK. The CDR3 as a whole reads CSVRGGLSEKLFF.

Of note for this clone: With the read ending 3 residues before the CDR3 end, the germline J gene is used to fill in that end. This rearrangement joins TRBV7-9 to TRBJ1-4; tentative D call: TRBD1 (5 bases). Trimming removed 5 bases from V and 7 bases from J, with 17 bases in between. The CDR3 consists of 15 residues. Germline V gives CDR1 SEHNR, CDR2 FQNEAQ (reference sequence). CDR3 loop: CASSRGTSKGEKLFF. The CDR3 DNA, read in part, is TGTGCCAGCAGCCGAGGGACTTCGAAAGGTGAAAAA.

This clone has a count of ten or more. The read terminates 3 residues before the CDR3 end, so the remaining end is supplied by the germline J gene. The genes are TRBV19 and TRBJ1-2; D perhaps matches TRBD1 (5 bases). CDR3 length equals 17 residues. The V end was cut by 3 bases, the J end by 6 bases, with 23 bases between. The germline gives CDR1 LNHDA, CDR2 SQIVND (reference sequence). Partial CDR3 DNA: TGTGCCAGTAGTATGGCCGGGGGTGACCAGATGTGGAATGGC. This sequence encodes CASSMAGGDQMWNG. The entire CDR3 reads CASSMAGGDQMWNGYTF. The whole variable domain, remainder taken from reference TRBV19 and TRBJ1-2, is DGGITQSPKYLFRKEGQNVTLSCEQNLNHDAMYWYRQDPGQGLRLIYYSQIVNDFQKGDIAEGYSVSREKKESFPLTVTSAQKNPTAFYLCASSMAGGDQMWNGYTFGSGTRLTVV.

Regarding this clone: This could be a read error, since a much larger clone is one nucleotide away. The read stops 3 residues short of the end of the CDR3; the missing end is completed from the germline J gene. The same CDR3 also results from other DNA sequences found in this sample. The gene calls are TRBV30 and TRBJ1-5; D is perhaps TRBD1 (6 bases). This CDR3 spans 13 amino acids. The V and J ends lost 0 bases and 4 bases respectively, with 7 bases between them. Germline CDR1 GTSNPN, CDR2 SVGIG (reference sequence). Partial CDR3 DNA: TGTGCCTGGAGTGTACAGGGTAATCAGCCC. This gives the protein CAWSVQGNQP. The full CDR3 sequence reads CAWSVQGNQPQHF. Using reference TRBV30 and TRBJ1-5 for the parts outside the CDR3, the full variable domain is SQTIHQWPATLVQPVGSPLSLECTVEGTSNPNLYWYRQAAGRGLQLLFYSVGIGQISSEVPQNLSASRPQDRQFILSSKKLLLSDSGFYLCAWSVQGNQPQHFGDGTRLSIL.

As to this clone: The CDR3 is cut off 3 residues early in the read; its end comes from the germline J gene. This chain connects TRBV19 to TRBJ2-5; D is perhaps TRBD1 (6 bases). CDR3 length equals 15 residues. Germline CDR1 LNHDA, CDR2 SQIVND (reference sequence). The V gene lost 4 bases and the J gene lost 5 bases, with 17 bases spanning the gap. This chain's CDR3 is CASSTPGQKPETQYF. The sequenced CDR3 bases are TGTGCCAGTAGTACACCGGGACAAAAGCCGGAGACC. Variable domain in full (rest from reference TRBV19 and TRBJ2-5): DGGITQSPKYLFRKEGQNVTLSCEQNLNHDAMYWYRQDPGQGLRLIYYSQIVNDFQKGDIAEGYSVSREKKESFPLTVTSAQKNPTAFYLCASSTPGQKPETQYFGPGTRLLVL.

About this clone: The observed sequence ends 3 residues before the CDR3 terminus, with the missing tail filled in from the germline J gene. The rearrangement links TRBV7-9 to TRBJ2-7; 8 nucleotides align to TRBD2. Germline V gene sequence: CDR1 SEHNR, CDR2 FQNEAQ (reference sequence). The CDR3 is 15 amino acids. With V trimmed by 5 bases and J by 2 bases, 8 bases remained unmatched. The CDR3 loop reads CASSRLMRGAYEQYF. The DNA read from the CDR3 is TGTGCCAGCAGCCGCCTTATGCGGGGGGCCTACGAG.

On this clone: The sequence runs out 3 residues before the end of the CDR3; the remainder is reconstructed from the germline J gene. This chain uses TRBV2 with TRBJ2-1; 12 nucleotides line up with TRBD2. V gave up 6 bases and J gave up 8 bases; unmatched junction bases: 8. This CDR3 is built from 15 residues. From germline, CDR1 is SNHLY and CDR2 FYNNEI. The CDR3 reads CASRLLAGGGYEQFF. CDR3 bases read: TGTGCCAGCAGGTTACTAGCGGGGGGCGGGTATGAG.

This clone was recorded many times. The CDR3 bases that were read are TGCGCCAGCAGTGAGCCGGACAGTGTGAGGAATCAGCCC. It is translated as CASSEPDSVRNQP. The entire CDR3 protein reads CASSEPDSVRNQPQHF. The chain employs TRBV10-1 and TRBJ1-5; D is possibly TRBD1 (6 bases). The read ends 3 residues early relative to the CDR3; the germline J gene fills the gap. The CDR3 consists of 16 residues. V was clipped by 2 bases and J by 4 bases, with 15 bases between them. Germline-derived CDR1 and CDR2 are WNHNN and SYGVQD (reference sequence).

Many counts were recorded for this clone. The CDR3 extends 3 residues past the end of the read, so its final part is completed from the germline J gene. The chain employs TRBV30 and TRBJ2-1; 8 nucleotides agree with TRBD1. Per the germline V gene, CDR1 is GTSNPN and CDR2 is SVGIG (reference sequence). V shed 5 bases and J 5 bases; nucleotides not matched to a gene: 8. This CDR3 has 14 residues. The covered CDR3 bases are TGTGCCTGGGAAACAGGGGGGAGCAACAATGAG. This encodes CAWETGGSNNE. The full CDR3 sequence reads CAWETGGSNNEQFF. The full variable domain, rest sourced from reference TRBV30 and TRBJ2-1, is SQTIHQWPATLVQPVGSPLSLECTVEGTSNPNLYWYRQAAGRGLQLLFYSVGIGQISSEVPQNLSASRPQDRQFILSSKKLLLSDSGFYLCAWETGGSNNEQFFGPGTRLTVL.

With regard to this clone: The CDR3 end lies 3 residues beyond the end of the read and is filled in from the germline J gene. This chain links TRBV5-1 with TRBJ1-4; TRBD1 might be the D (6 bases). Germline V gene data show CDR1 as SGHRS and CDR2 as YFSETQ. The CDR3 spans 14 residues. Trimming cost V 0 bases and J 4 bases, with 7 bases left between them. The CDR3 spells CASSLGQVNEKLFF. The sequenced part of the CDR3 DNA is TGCGCCAGCAGCTTGGGACAGGTTAATGAAAAA.

This clone turned up a few times. The CDR3 DNA, read in part, is TGTGCCAGCAGAGGGACTAGCGGGGGATCTAATGAG. As protein: CASRGTSGGSNE. In full, the CDR3 reads CASRGTSGGSNEQFF. This chain joins TRBV2 and TRBJ2-1; 14 bases line up with TRBD2. Read sequence stops 3 residues before the CDR3 end, and the germline J gene provides the missing end. The germline V gene encodes CDR1 SNHLY and CDR2 FYNNEI. There are 15 residues in the CDR3. V lost 6 bases to trimming and J lost 7 bases; unmatched junction nucleotides: 5.

This clone was detected a few times. With the read ending 3 residues before the CDR3 end, the germline J gene is used to fill in that end. The chain is built from TRBV2 and TRBJ2-3; D may be TRBD2 (7 bases). Germline V CDR1 and CDR2: SNHLY, FYNNEI. Trimming removed 3 bases from V and 2 bases from J, with 18 bases in between. The CDR3 totals 17 residues. The CDR3 is CASSERAGATPTDTQYF. CDR3 bases read: TGTGCCAGCAGTGAGCGGGCGGGGGCGACCCCCACAGATACG.

The sample holds many counts of this clone. The read ends 3 residues before the CDR3 terminus; that terminus is restored from the germline J gene. V gene TRBV5-1 combines with J gene TRBJ2-5, with 8 bases that match TRBD2. Germline V gene sequence: CDR1 SGHRS, CDR2 YFSETQ. J lost 7 bases, V lost 2 bases, and 10 bases had no gene match. The CDR3 loop spans 15 amino acids. CDR3 DNA (partial): TGCGCCAGCAGCTTCGACAGCGGGGGCCCCGGGACC. Its protein product is CASSFDSGGPGT. Given in full, the CDR3 is CASSFDSGGPGTQYF.

In regard to this clone: With the read ending 3 residues before the CDR3 end, the germline J gene is used to fill in that end. The rearrangement joins TRBV2 to TRBJ1-5; no reliable D call. CDR1 and CDR2 from the germline V gene are SNHLY and FYNNEI. This CDR3 contains 13 residues. With 2 bases removed from V and 9 bases from J, the gap between germline ends came to 11 bases. This chain's CDR3 is CASSEMVQSPQHF. CDR3 DNA (partial): TGTGCCAGCAGTGAAATGGTGCAGTCGCCC.